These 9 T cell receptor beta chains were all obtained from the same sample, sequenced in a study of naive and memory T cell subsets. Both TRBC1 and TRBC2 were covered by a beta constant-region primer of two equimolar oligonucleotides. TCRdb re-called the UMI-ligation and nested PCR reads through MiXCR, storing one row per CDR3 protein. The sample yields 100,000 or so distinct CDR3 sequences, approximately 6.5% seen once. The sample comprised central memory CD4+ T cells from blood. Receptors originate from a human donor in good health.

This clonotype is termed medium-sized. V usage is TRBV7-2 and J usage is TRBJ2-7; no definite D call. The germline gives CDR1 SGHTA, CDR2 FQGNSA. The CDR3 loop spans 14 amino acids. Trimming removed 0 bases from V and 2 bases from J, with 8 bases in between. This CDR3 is CASSLARVAYEQYF. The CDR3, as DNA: TGTGCCAGCAGCTTAGCTCGGGTAGCCTACGAGCAGTACTTC.

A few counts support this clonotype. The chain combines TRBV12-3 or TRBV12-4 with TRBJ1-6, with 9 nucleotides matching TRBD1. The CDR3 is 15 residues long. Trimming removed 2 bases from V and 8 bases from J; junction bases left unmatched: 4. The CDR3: CASSLKGQGYSPLHF. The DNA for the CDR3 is TGTGCCAGCAGTTTAAAGGGACAGGGTTATTCACCCCTCCACTTT.

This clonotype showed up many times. CDR3 sequence (DNA): TGCAGCGTTGACCGGACTAGCGGGATGTTGGATGAGCAGTTCTTC. It translates to CSVDRTSGMLDEQFF. The chain is built from TRBV29-1 and TRBJ2-1, with 12 bases matching TRBD2. The ends lost 3 bases at V and 8 bases at J; junction bases unmatched: 8. The CDR3 covers 15 residues. In germline, CDR1 is SQVTM, CDR2 ANQGSEA.

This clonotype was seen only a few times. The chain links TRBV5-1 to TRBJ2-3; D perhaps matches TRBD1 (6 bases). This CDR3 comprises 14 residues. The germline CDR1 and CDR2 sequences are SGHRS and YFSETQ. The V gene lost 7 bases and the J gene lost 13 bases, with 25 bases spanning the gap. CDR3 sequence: CASENTYSGQRKYF. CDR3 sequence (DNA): TGCGCCAGCGAGAATACCTATTCCGGACAGAGAAAGTATTTT.

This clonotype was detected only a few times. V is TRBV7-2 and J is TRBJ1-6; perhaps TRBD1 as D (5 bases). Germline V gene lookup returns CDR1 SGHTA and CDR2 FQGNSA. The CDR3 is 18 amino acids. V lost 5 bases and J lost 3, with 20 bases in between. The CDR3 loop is CASSPQVGQTLYNSPLHF. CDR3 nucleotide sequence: TGTGCCAGCAGCCCCCAGGTGGGGCAGACCCTCTATAATTCACCCCTCCACTTT.

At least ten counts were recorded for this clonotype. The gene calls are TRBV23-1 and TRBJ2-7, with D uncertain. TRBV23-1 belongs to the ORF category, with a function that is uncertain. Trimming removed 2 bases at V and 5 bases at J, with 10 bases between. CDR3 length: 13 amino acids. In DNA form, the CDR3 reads TGCGCCAGCAGTCAACTTGGTCCCCACGAGCAGTACTTC. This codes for CASSQLGPHEQYF.

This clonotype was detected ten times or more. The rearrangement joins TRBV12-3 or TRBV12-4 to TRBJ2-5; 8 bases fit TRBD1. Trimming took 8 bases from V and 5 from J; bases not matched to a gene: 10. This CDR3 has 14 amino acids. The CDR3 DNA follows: TGTGCCAGCGGGACAGGCCCCCCGACGGAGACCCAGTACTTC. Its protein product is CASGTGPPTETQYF.

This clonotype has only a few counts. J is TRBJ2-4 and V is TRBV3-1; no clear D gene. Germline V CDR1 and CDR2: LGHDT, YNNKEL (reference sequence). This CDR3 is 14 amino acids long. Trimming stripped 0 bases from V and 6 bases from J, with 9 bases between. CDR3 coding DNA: TGTGCCAGCAGCCAAGATTGGTTGGGAAACATTCAGTACTTC. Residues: CASSQDWLGNIQYF. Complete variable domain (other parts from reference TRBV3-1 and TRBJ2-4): DTAVSQTPKYLVTQMGNDKSIKCEQNLGHDTMYWYKQDSKKFLKIMFSYNNKELIINETVPNRFSPKSPDKAHLNLHINSLELGDSAVYFCASSQDWLGNIQYFGAGTRLSVL.

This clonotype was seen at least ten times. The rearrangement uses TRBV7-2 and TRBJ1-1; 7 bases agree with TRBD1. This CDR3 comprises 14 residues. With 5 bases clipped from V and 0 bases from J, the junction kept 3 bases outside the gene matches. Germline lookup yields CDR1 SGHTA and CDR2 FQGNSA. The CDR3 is CASSPGTVNTEAFF. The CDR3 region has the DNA TGTGCCAGCAGCCCAGGGACAGTGAACACTGAAGCTTTCTTT.